The present T cell receptor beta chain was sequenced within a study of blood T cell repertoires in COVID-19 (dated by TCRdb to about 2020). For the wider study: Collaborator samples came from the United States, Italy and Spain and covered acute and convalescent phases of COVID-19. The material from the prospective study consisted of cDNA or gDNA derived from T cells, B-cell-depleted T cells, or PBMCs. Subjects who had been exposed to COVID-19, were actively infected with it, or had recovered from it provided the deeply sampled blood TCRbeta repertoires that made up the dataset. The repertoires were released in a freely available public database meant as a resource for research on the immune response to SARS-CoV-2. Samples were obtained from the ongoing ImmuneRACE study (first 160 participants) and from some 1,300 subjects provided by 6 global collaborators. Sample metadata almost always included a de-identified subject ID, COVID-19 status, age in years and sex. Where HLA class I and class II types were available, the types were taken from metadata supplied by the sample provider, not from assay-based typing.

Of note for this clone: Its antigen is still unknown. No base-level quality is on record; no much larger clone is a single base apart.

V ends up 2 bases short and J 3 bases short, with an unmatched junction base count of 3. The CDR3 covers 15 residues, taking in both the cysteine and the phenylalanine. Just the 45-base CDR3 DNA is kept, in frame starting at base 1. The germline V gene yields SGHTA for CDR1 and FQGNSA for CDR2. Study-wide conclusions, independent of this receptor: How much clinical and demographic metadata was included differed by source and by participant, and the metadata was provided uncurated.

TCRbeta CDR3 regions were amplified from genomic DNA by means of the immunoSEQ Assay, a bias-controlled multiplex PCR. From the authors' description of their analysis: The number of nucleated cells in each sample was estimated from the amplification of reference gene primers within the assay. To quantify the absolute abundance of each unique TCRbeta CDR3 rearrangement, sequence reads were collapsed and filtered. For each sample, productive Simpson clonality was calculated as the square root of Simpson's diversity index over productive rearrangements. As stored in TCRdb, this immuneACCESS dataset retains in-frame rearrangements with V and J assigned. A fraction of the clones does not appear; measured against another copy, unresolved V genes explain less than half of the discrepancy, and the remainder lacks a known reason. V and J calls and clone size are those listed in that table; D and trimming were worked out from the DNA. A total of about 130,000 clones appear in this sample, 86% of them only once. The ten largest clones take up around 4.2% of the sample.

Participants in the prospective study were enrolled through a virtual design, were aged roughly 18 to 90 years, and lived in 20 to 30 United States geographic areas. To assign participants to cohorts, the prospective study relied on clinical history that participants themselves reported in a screening survey and a study questionnaire. Recovered participants in ImmuneRACE Cohort 3 were defined as having two consecutive negative NP/OP PCR tests, clearance from a healthcare professional, or resolution of symptoms. Mobile phlebotomists in the prospective study collected whole blood, serum and a nasopharyngeal or oropharyngeal swab from every participant. Additional blood draws and questionnaires over an approximately 2-month period could optionally be provided by prospective study participants. Prospective study blood samples were shipped either frozen or at room temperature before DNA extraction.

Specimen: PBMCs or T cells enriched from blood (not recorded which). This receptor was taken from a man aged 50 or older who had recovered from COVID-19. This chain is built from TRBV7-2 and TRBJ2-1; 8 bases in the junction line up with TRBD2. The CDR3 region reads CASSLSRGGYNEQFF. At the DNA level, the sequence is TGTGCCAGCAGCTTATCCCGGGGGGGCTACAATGAGCAGTTCTTC.